These 29 T cell receptor beta chains came from one sample sequenced in a study of preoperative IRX-2 immunotherapy in early breast cancer. The treatment denotes: preoperative locoregional IRX-2 cytokine immunotherapy. The method was immunoSEQ multiplex PCR; TCRdb's version includes in-frame clones alone and lacks a portion of them. The sample has roughly 27,000 clones; approximately 81% are singletons. The input for sequencing was lymph node tissue, taken after IRX-2 immunotherapy. The receptors originated from a human donor with breast cancer.

The chain combines TRBV5-1 with TRBJ1-5; no clear D gene. Germline V gives CDR1 SGHRS, CDR2 YFSETQ. The length of the CDR3 is 15 residues. The V end lost 0 bases, the J end lost 4 bases, and 11 bases lay between the germline ends. In nucleotides, the CDR3 is TGCGCCAGCAGCTTGGAAGGTTTGGAAAATCAGCCCCAGCATTTT. Its translation is CASSLEGLENQPQHF. The whole variable domain, filled in from reference TRBV5-1 and TRBJ1-5, reads KAGVTQTPRYLIKTRGQQVTLSCSPISGHRSVSWYQQTPGQGLQFLFEYFSETQRNKGNFPGRFSGRQFSNSRSEMNVSTLELGDSALYLCASSLEGLENQPQHFGDGTRLSIL.

The chain combines TRBV30 with TRBJ1-2, with D possibly matching TRBD1 (5 bases). V was pared by 0 bases and J by 8 bases, with 13 bases between. CDR1 and CDR2 (germline): GTSNPN, SVGIG (reference sequence). This CDR3 is built from 13 residues. This CDR3 is CAWSVLGAGGYTF. The DNA for the CDR3 is TGTGCCTGGAGTGTATTAGGGGCGGGAGGCTACACCTTC.

V is TRBV6-8 and J is TRBJ2-3; TRBD2 agrees at 8 bases. The V segment lost 5 bases and the J segment 4 bases; nucleotides outside the gene matches: 8. The CDR3 extends over 15 amino acids. Per the germline V gene, CDR1 is MNHGY and CDR2 is SAAAGT. CDR3 coding DNA: TGTGCCAGCAGTCCGGGGGGGATCAAGGCAGATACGCAGTATTTT. Translated: CASSPGGIKADTQYF.

This clone was seen only a few times. The chain has TRBV19 and TRBJ1-5, with a possible D match to TRBD1 (5 bases). V was clipped by 4 bases and J by 3 bases, with 13 bases between them. This CDR3 is built from 15 residues. Germline V gives CDR1 LNHDA, CDR2 SQIVND (reference sequence). CDR3 protein: CASSSGQGYNQPQHF. The CDR3 coding sequence is TGTGCCAGTAGTAGTGGCCAGGGCTACAATCAGCCCCAGCATTTT.

The genes are TRBV28 and TRBJ1-5; D call uncertain. The germline V gene has CDR1 MDHEN and CDR2 SYDVKM. The V and J ends lost 2 bases and 6 bases respectively, with 8 bases between them. CDR3 length: 13 amino acids. The CDR3 DNA follows: TGTGCCAGCAGTTTAGGTGGAATTCAGCCCCAGCATTTT. It specifies CASSLGGIQPQHF.

The V gene is TRBV11-3, the J gene TRBJ2-1; the match to TRBD2 covers 8 bases. Trimming removed 7 bases from V and 4 bases from J; junction bases left unmatched: 9. Germline assignment: CDR1 SGHNT and CDR2 YENEEA. There are 15 residues in the CDR3. CDR3 residues: CASTRSGSSYNEQFF. CDR3 bases: TGTGCCAGCACCAGGAGCGGGAGTTCGTACAATGAGCAGTTCTTC.

The chain has TRBV23-1 and TRBJ1-3; D is possibly TRBD1 (5 bases). TRBV23-1 is given ORF status, its function remaining uncertain. The CDR3 runs 16 residues. Trimming removed 6 bases at V and 2 bases at J, with 17 bases between. The CDR3 protein is CASSQDFGGAGNTIYF. CDR3 sequence (DNA): TGCGCCAGCAGCCAAGATTTCGGGGGGGCTGGAAACACCATATATTTT.

J is TRBJ2-7 and V is TRBV6-8; TRBD2 matches at 10 bases. J was trimmed by 0 bases and V by 5 bases; bases with no gene match: 10. The CDR3 is made up of 17 amino acids. The germline V gene has CDR1 MNHGY and CDR2 SAAAGT. As DNA, the CDR3 is TGTGCCAGCAGTCCTTGGGGAGCGGGAGGGAGCTCCTACGAGCAGTACTTC. The encoded protein is CASSPWGAGGSSYEQYF.

The chain recombines TRBV19 with TRBJ1-3; 7 bases map to TRBD1. The CDR3 consists of 16 residues. CDR1 and CDR2 from the germline V gene are LNHDA and SQIVND (reference sequence). V gave up 5 bases and J gave up 5 bases; unmatched junction bases: 12. Here the CDR3 reads CASSPVTRQGRNTIYF. The CDR3 nucleotides are TGTGCCAGTAGTCCGGTGACAAGACAGGGAAGAAACACCATATATTTT.

This clone was counted between two and nine times. This chain uses TRBV28 with TRBJ2-3; no clear D. V dropped 3 bases and J dropped 1 base, with 8 bases sitting between them. Germline values: CDR1 MDHEN, CDR2 SYDVKM. The CDR3 is 14 amino acids. The chain's CDR3 is CASSFLSGTDTQYF. DNA for the CDR3: TGTGCCAGCAGTTTTCTAAGCGGCACAGATACGCAGTATTTT.

The DNA for the CDR3 is TGCGCCAGCAGCTTGGAAGACTTCACAGATACGCAGTATTTT. It codes for CASSLEDFTDTQYF. The rearrangement uses TRBV5-1 and TRBJ2-3; no clear D gene. This CDR3 is built from 14 residues. Germline V gene sequence: CDR1 SGHRS, CDR2 YFSETQ. Trimming took 0 bases from V and 2 from J, leaving 7 bases between them.

This clone showed up just a few times. The rearrangement joins TRBV6-8 to TRBJ1-1, with TRBD1 identical over 7 bases. V lost 5 bases, J lost 4 bases, and 7 bases stayed unmatched. The CDR3 runs to 14 residues. The germline V gene encodes CDR1 MNHGY and CDR2 SAAAGT. The CDR3, as DNA: TGTGCCAGCAGTGCGACAGGGCAGGGCACTGAAGCTTTCTTT. This gives the protein CASSATGQGTEAFF.

The chain has TRBV11-3 and TRBJ2-7; TRBD2 agrees at 11 bases. In germline, CDR1 is SGHNT, CDR2 YENEEA. The V and J ends lost 5 bases and 5 bases, in that order; junction bases with no gene match: 8. This CDR3 has 15 amino acids. In DNA, the CDR3 is TGTGCCAGCAGCGAACTAGCGGGAGTGCGGAACGAGCAGTACTTC. Its protein product is CASSELAGVRNEQYF. Drawing the rest from reference TRBV11-3 and TRBJ2-7, the complete variable domain is EAGVVQSPRYKIIEKKQPVAFWCNPISGHNTLYWYLQNLGQGPELLIRYENEEAVDDSQLPKDRFSAERLKGVDSTLKIQPAELGDSAVYLCASSELAGVRNEQYFGPGTRLTVT.

The chain employs TRBV6-8 and TRBJ1-2, with a possible D match to TRBD1 (6 bases). The CDR3 is 14 residues long. V lost 2 bases and J 5 bases, leaving 12 bases between the germline ends. CDR1 is MNHGY and CDR2 is SAAAGT in the germline V gene. The CDR3: CASSYGGGGYGYTF. CDR3 sequence (DNA): TGTGCCAGCAGTTACGGCGGAGGGGGTTATGGCTACACCTTC.

The rearrangement joins TRBV2 to TRBJ1-1; D may be TRBD1 (5 bases). Germline CDR1 and CDR2: SNHLY and FYNNEI. CDR3 length: 12 amino acids. The germline V and J ends were trimmed by 8 bases and 4 bases, with 11 bases remaining between them. This CDR3 reads CASAGGGTEAFF. For the CDR3, the DNA is TGTGCCAGCGCGGGGGGGGGCACTGAAGCTTTCTTT.

This chain links TRBV19 with TRBJ2-3, with 9 bases matching TRBD2. The CDR3 totals 18 residues. Germline CDR1 is LNHDA and CDR2 is SQIVND (reference sequence). V lost 3 bases and J lost 2; bases outside the gene matches: 12. The CDR3 coding sequence is TGTGCCAGTAGTATTGATGGGGGCAGCGGGAGGCTCACAGATACGCAGTATTTT. It encodes CASSIDGGSGRLTDTQYF.

This sequence joins TRBV18 and TRBJ1-1; no clear D gene. The germline V gene encodes CDR1 KGHSH and CDR2 LQKENI. V shed 0 bases and J shed 3 bases, with 11 bases lying between them. This CDR3 has 15 amino acids. DNA of the CDR3: TGTGCCAGCTCACCACCGCCGGACGGGTACACTGAAGCTTTCTTT. Amino acid sequence: CASSPPPDGYTEAFF.

This clone has just one count. This sequence joins TRBV5-1 and TRBJ2-2; D is uncertain. V was shortened by 5 bases and J by 2 bases, with 10 bases between the two germline ends. CDR3 length: 14 residues. The germline gives CDR1 SGHRS, CDR2 YFSETQ. CDR3 nucleotides: TGCGCCAGCAGACTCGCACCAAACACCGGGGAGCTGTTTTTT. The encoded protein is CASRLAPNTGELFF.

V is TRBV11-3 and J is TRBJ2-3; TRBD2 matches at 7 bases. Germline loops: CDR1 SGHNT, CDR2 YENEEA. The CDR3 extends over 14 amino acids. Germline trimming cut 5 bases from V and 3 bases from J; bases unmatched to any gene: 5. In nucleotides, the CDR3 is TGTGCCAGCAGCCCCCGGACTAGGACAGATACGCAGTATTTT. Its protein is CASSPRTRTDTQYF.

The V and J genes are TRBV18 and TRBJ1-1, with D tentatively TRBD1 (6 bases). Trimming pared 3 bases from V and 1 base from J, leaving 12 bases between. The CDR3 is made up of 15 amino acids. Germline V gives CDR1 KGHSH, CDR2 LQKENI. The CDR3 spells CASSPRQATNTEAFF. Here the CDR3 DNA reads TGTGCCAGCTCACCCAGACAGGCTACGAACACTGAAGCTTTCTTT.

The rearrangement joins TRBV6-8 to TRBJ2-1; TRBD2 matches at 12 bases. The CDR3 is 14 residues long. V was clipped by 8 bases and J by 5 bases; unmatched bases: 4. The germline CDR1 and CDR2 sequences are MNHGY and SAAAGT. For the CDR3, the DNA is TGTGCCAGCCAGACTAGCGGGAGAAACAATGAGCAGTTCTTC. This translates into CASQTSGRNNEQFF.

The genes are TRBV11-3 and TRBJ1-2, with 7 bases that match TRBD1. From germline, CDR1 is SGHNT and CDR2 YENEEA. CDR3 length: 15 residues. J was trimmed by 4 bases and V by 1 base; bases with no gene match: 6. CDR3 residues: CASSLGNRGIYGYTF. The CDR3 DNA sequence: TGTGCCAGCAGCTTAGGGAACAGGGGCATCTATGGCTACACCTTC. Complete variable domain (other parts from reference TRBV11-3 and TRBJ1-2): EAGVVQSPRYKIIEKKQPVAFWCNPISGHNTLYWYLQNLGQGPELLIRYENEEAVDDSQLPKDRFSAERLKGVDSTLKIQPAELGDSAVYLCASSLGNRGIYGYTFGSGTRLTVV.

This chain uses TRBV14 with TRBJ1-4; TRBD1 agrees at 9 bases. The ends lost 4 bases at V and 7 bases at J; junction bases unmatched: 10. From germline, CDR1 is SGHDN and CDR2 FVKESK. CDR3 size: 16 residues. The CDR3 sequence: CASSLDTGGHGEKLFF. The CDR3 DNA reads TGTGCCAGCAGCCTGGATACAGGGGGCCATGGTGAAAAACTGTTTTTT.

The genes are TRBV6-8 and TRBJ1-1; 7 bases match TRBD1. This CDR3 comprises 13 residues. CDR1 is MNHGY, CDR2 SAAAGT, per germline. V lost 5 bases and J lost 10; bases outside the gene matches: 10. As DNA, the CDR3 is TGTGCCAGCAGTGACAGGGCACCTCCCGGAGCTTTCTTT. Translation: CASSDRAPPGAFF.

The chain has TRBV11-3 and TRBJ2-3; 7 bases match TRBD2. Trimming cost V 5 bases and J 0 bases; bases outside gene matches: 5. The CDR3 runs 15 residues. Germline V gene data show CDR1 as SGHNT and CDR2 as YENEEA. Here the CDR3 reads CASSISGTSTDTQYF. In DNA form, the CDR3 reads TGTGCCAGCAGCATAAGCGGGACTAGCACAGATACGCAGTATTTT.

There are a few counts of this clone. V is TRBV11-3 and J is TRBJ1-2; TRBD1 matches 7 bases. The CDR3 is made up of 14 amino acids. After removal of 8 bases from V and 5 bases from J, the junction contained 11 bases not matched to a gene. Per germline, CDR1 SGHNT and CDR2 YENEEA. CDR3 sequence: CASGLSGGAYGYTF. Written as DNA, the CDR3 is TGTGCCAGCGGCCTCTCAGGGGGGGCATATGGCTACACCTTC.

The chain joins TRBV19 to TRBJ2-7; D assignment may be TRBD1 or TRBD2 (5 bases each). Germline CDR1 reads LNHDA; CDR2 reads SQIVND (reference sequence). Between the trimmed V and J ends, which lost 3 bases and 0 bases, there was a span of 9 bases. This CDR3 comprises 14 residues. CDR3 region: CASSMKGSSYEQYF. In nucleotides, the CDR3 is TGTGCCAGTAGTATGAAGGGGAGCTCCTACGAGCAGTACTTC.

The chain uses TRBV7-2 and TRBJ1-5; no firm D call. Germline V gives CDR1 SGHTA, CDR2 FQGNSA. Between the trimmed V and J ends, which lost 1 base and 0 bases, there was a span of 7 bases. This CDR3 comprises 15 residues. Here the CDR3 DNA reads TGTGCCAGCAGCTTAGTAAGCGATAGCAATCAGCCCCAGCATTTT. This translates into CASSLVSDSNQPQHF.

The chain employs TRBV11-1 and TRBJ2-1; TRBD1 aligns across 8 bases. The CDR3 consists of 14 residues. J lost 6 bases, V lost 3 bases, and 4 bases had no gene match. Germline-derived CDR1 and CDR2 are SGHAT and FQDESV (reference sequence). The CDR3: CASSFQGAFNEQFF. The CDR3 coding sequence is TGTGCCAGCAGCTTCCAGGGGGCTTTCAATGAGCAGTTCTTC.